One sample yielded the 12 T cell receptor beta chains listed below, sequenced in a study of beta chain features in type 1 diabetes. The whole isolated RNA underwent reverse transcription, so sequencing captured expressed TCRB transcripts. The protocol was immunoSEQ multiplex PCR, while the TCRdb copy is restricted to in-frame clones and leaves out a portion. Counted here are 350,000 or so clones, roughly a fifth occurring once; the ten biggest clones make up 0.044%. Sequences were obtained from naive CD4+ T cells from blood. These receptors were taken from a woman between 18 and 29 years old in good health.

This clone was observed a few times. This sample includes further DNA sequences coding for the same CDR3. The chain joins TRBV18 to TRBJ1-1; D is unclear. The CDR3 contains 14 residues. The ends were cut back, 3 bases at V and 1 base at J, with 9 bases in the middle. Per germline, CDR1 KGHSH and CDR2 LQKENI. The CDR3 protein is CASSPSQANTEAFF. DNA of the CDR3: TGTGCCAGCTCACCCAGCCAGGCGAACACTGAAGCTTTCTTT.

The V gene is TRBV7-8, the J gene TRBJ2-7; 8 bases are shared with TRBD1. Per the germline V gene, CDR1 is SGHVS and CDR2 is FQNEAQ. The CDR3 spans 15 residues. The junction had 4 bases not matched to a gene; V was cut back by 1 base and J by 2 bases. The CDR3 reads CASSLGTGSPYEQYF. The CDR3 DNA reads TGTGCCAGCAGCTTAGGGACAGGGTCCCCCTACGAGCAGTACTTC.

This clone has more than one count but fewer than ten. V and J are TRBV5-6 and TRBJ1-2; a possible D gene is TRBD1 (5 bases). Trimming shortened V by 4 bases and J by 6 bases, and 16 bases separated the two germline ends. This CDR3 region has 14 residues. CDR1 and CDR2 (germline): SGHDT, YYEEEE. The CDR3 bases are TGTGCCAGCAGCCTGCAGGGAACAGCCGATGGCTACACCTTC. Translating it yields CASSLQGTADGYTF.

This clone was counted a few times. The chain uses TRBV9 and TRBJ2-5; 7 bases are a match to TRBD1. CDR1 and CDR2 from the germline V gene are SGDLS and YYNGEE. V lost 0 bases and J lost 5; bases outside the gene matches: 7. This CDR3 has 15 amino acids. For the CDR3, the DNA is TGTGCCAGCAGCGTAGCGTGGGACAGTGTGGAGACCCAGTACTTC. Translated: CASSVAWDSVETQYF.

The V gene is TRBV29-1, the J gene TRBJ1-1; possibly TRBD1 for D (6 bases). Trimming left V 6 bases short and J 0 bases short, with 17 bases between. In germline, CDR1 is SQVTM, CDR2 ANQGSEA. The CDR3 is 15 residues long. The CDR3 nucleotides read TGCAGCGTCCGCCCACAGGGAATCATGAACACTGAAGCTTTCTTT. Its translation: CSVRPQGIMNTEAFF. The entire variable domain, with the rest obtained from reference TRBV29-1 and TRBJ1-1, is as follows: SAVISQKPSRDICQRGTSLTIQCQVDSQVTMMFWYRQQPGQSLTLIATANQGSEATYESGFVIDKFPISRPNLTFSTLTVSNMSPEDSSIYLCSVRPQGIMNTEAFFGQGTRLTVV.

The V gene is TRBV5-1, the J gene TRBJ2-1; 10 bases are shared with TRBD2. The junction had 8 bases not matched to a gene; V was cut back by 4 bases and J by 4 bases. Germline CDR1 reads SGHRS; CDR2 reads YFSETQ. This CDR3 region has 16 residues. This CDR3 reads CASSRLSGGSYNEQFF. The CDR3 DNA sequence: TGCGCCAGCAGCCGTCTTAGCGGGGGGTCTTACAATGAGCAGTTCTTC.

The rearrangement joins TRBV14 to TRBJ1-6; D not resolved. The V and J ends lost 0 bases and 13 bases respectively, with 7 bases between them. CDR3 length: 12 residues. Per germline, CDR1 SGHDN and CDR2 FVKESK. CDR3 DNA sequence: TGTGCCAGCAGCCAAGATATATCGCCCCTCCACTTT. It yields the protein CASSQDISPLHF.

This chain uses TRBV7-9 with TRBJ1-1, with TRBD1 as a possible D gene (6 bases). Trimming removed 4 bases at V and 5 bases at J, with 8 bases between. Germline V gene lookup returns CDR1 SEHNR and CDR2 FQNEAQ (reference sequence). The CDR3 extends over 12 amino acids. For the CDR3, the DNA is TGTGCCAGCAGCTCCACAGGGACTGAAGCTTTCTTT. It yields the protein CASSSTGTEAFF.

This clone was seen only a few times. The chain uses TRBV6-1 and TRBJ1-2; D not certain. The CDR3 loop spans 13 amino acids. From germline, CDR1 is MNHNS and CDR2 SASEGT. V was trimmed by 6 bases and J by 6 bases, leaving 14 bases between them. The CDR3 bases are TGTGCCAGCAGGACGGGGTTTGGGGATGGCTACACCTTC. As protein: CASRTGFGDGYTF.

The chain recombines TRBV9 with TRBJ2-2; D is ambiguous. Deletions cut 4 bases from V and 2 bases from J, with 9 bases between. The CDR3 length is 14 residues. Germline V gene sequence: CDR1 SGDLS, CDR2 YYNGEE. DNA of the CDR3: TGTGCCAGCAGCCCCCTCTTAAACACCGGGGAGCTGTTTTTT. It specifies CASSPLLNTGELFF.

V is TRBV30 and J is TRBJ1-1, with D possibly matching TRBD1 (5 bases). CDR3 length: 13 residues. Germline CDR1 is GTSNPN and CDR2 is SVGIG (reference sequence). The V gene lost 3 bases and the J gene lost 4 bases, with 12 bases spanning the gap. In DNA, the CDR3 is TGTGCCTGGAGCCCAACGGGGGGCACTGAAGCTTTCTTT. Translated, it gives CAWSPTGGTEAFF.

The chain combines TRBV18 with TRBJ2-3; TRBD1 might be the D (6 bases). Germline loops: CDR1 KGHSH, CDR2 LQKENI. This CDR3 comprises 15 residues. V was cut by 6 bases and J by 2 bases, with 15 bases left in between. CDR3 sequence (DNA): TGTGCCAGCTCTCCTCAGGGGCCCCTCACAGATACGCAGTATTTT. This codes for CASSPQGPLTDTQYF.